This TCR beta chain was documented in a study of cytomegalovirus exposure and HLA in healthy donors (TCRdb year 2017). Regarding the study in general: The approximately 710 repertoires of the first cohort and the 95 to 150 validation repertoires were produced on the same platform, according to a later analysis. The study aimed to test whether cataloging public T cell receptors could reveal signatures of past pathogen exposure. A separate validation cohort of approximately 130 different subjects was used in addition to the approximately 700-subject first cohort. High-throughput TCR immunosequencing, statistical association of individual TCRs with disease status, and machine learning were combined to predict cytomegalovirus infection status.

What the authors observed across the whole study: The study listed 164 TCR beta chains as associated with cytomegalovirus. Cytomegalovirus status was reported to be diagnosed by the classifier with high specificity and sensitivity in both the original and validation cohorts. The validation cohort had no HLA typing available for a later analysis, so co-occurrence within that cohort was assessed over all 120 or so repertoires. A later analysis found that TCRs clustered in the first cohort also tended to co-occur in the approximately 120 validation repertoires, with 90% to 95% of cluster scores above 0. According to the authors, the approach could potentially be generalized to other disease states and immunological phenotypes. A few of the identified cytomegalovirus-associated TCR beta chains were confirmed in vitro to be specific for cytomegalovirus antigens. Across donors, most TCR sequences were observed very rarely, whereas some public TCRs were present in many individuals.

Donors formed part of the validation cohort, which comprised 120 or so subjects and was distinct from the first cohort of some 700 subjects. A note on this clone: It has no known antigen specificity. Per-base quality was not reported, and no clone a single base away is much larger than it.

The CDR3 has 11 amino acids, counting the end cysteine and phenylalanine. Just CDR3 DNA is preserved here, 33 bases in frame from base 1. Via the germline V gene (reference sequence), CDR1 is LNHDA and CDR2 SQIVND. V was cut back by 11 bases and J by 4 bases, leaving a gap of 9 bases between them. The method behind the library was the immunoSEQ multiplex PCR assay. The study's own analysis went as follows. To diagnose cytomegalovirus status from the catalog of TCR beta chain sequences, a statistical classification framework was built. TCRdb retrieved this table from immuneACCESS and kept in-frame rearrangements only. Not all clones are present; in checked studies, unresolved V genes account for under half, and no reason is known for the remainder. V and J calls and clone size are as listed in that table; D and trimming were resolved from the DNA. The sample yields about 78,000 clones; 90% to 97% were counted once. The ten top clones hold approximately 1.5% of the sample.

The source material was PBMCs. The TCR was taken from a man aged 18 to 35 in good health and CMV-seropositive. The chain links TRBV19 with TRBJ1-3; the D gene identity is not certain. The CDR3 sequence is CASSVGNTIYF. The DNA is TGTGCCTCCTCAGTCGGAAACACCATATATTTT.